Detailed here is one TCR beta chain. This sample was included in a study of beta chain features in type 1 diabetes. Expressed TCRB transcripts were sequenced after all isolated RNA was converted to cDNA. The data were produced by immunoSEQ multiplex PCR, yet TCRdb's version contains in-frame clones alone and is incomplete. The sample yields about 40,000 clones, approximately 60% seen once. The CDR3 totals 13 residues. Germline V gene sequence: CDR1 SQVTM, CDR2 ANQGSEA. The V segment lost 5 bases and the J segment 4 bases; nucleotides outside the gene matches: 5. The sequence came from a woman aged 25 to 45 in good health. Material: Tregs from blood. This chain connects TRBV29-1 to TRBJ2-1; 7 bases fit TRBD1. CDR3 region: CSVQPRGYNEQFF. In nucleotides, the CDR3 is TGCAGCGTTCAACCCAGGGGGTACAATGAGCAGTTCTTC.